The present entry profiles one T cell receptor (beta chain) with its context. This specimen belongs to a study of blood T cell repertoires in COVID-19. About the study: Donors of Cohort 3 who recovered were those that had two negative PCRs, clearance, or symptom resolution.

Data came from immunoSEQ multiplex PCR; TCRdb stores just in-frame clones and leaves some out. This table has over 200,000 clones, approximately 87% appearing once. The V gene lost 5 bases and the J gene lost 4 bases, with 15 bases spanning the gap. This CDR3 is built from 15 residues. In germline, CDR1 is LNHDA, CDR2 SQIVND (reference sequence). This chain connects TRBV19 to TRBJ2-1, with a possible D match to TRBD2 (6 bases). The sample comprised PBMCs or T cells enriched from blood (not recorded which). The clonotype originates from a woman aged 45 to 65 in a cohort exposed to, infected with or recovered from COVID-19 (not recorded which). The CDR3 region is CASSDGTGEYNEQFF. The CDR3 region has the DNA TGTGCCAGTAGTGACGGGACTGGAGAATACAATGAGCAGTTCTTC.